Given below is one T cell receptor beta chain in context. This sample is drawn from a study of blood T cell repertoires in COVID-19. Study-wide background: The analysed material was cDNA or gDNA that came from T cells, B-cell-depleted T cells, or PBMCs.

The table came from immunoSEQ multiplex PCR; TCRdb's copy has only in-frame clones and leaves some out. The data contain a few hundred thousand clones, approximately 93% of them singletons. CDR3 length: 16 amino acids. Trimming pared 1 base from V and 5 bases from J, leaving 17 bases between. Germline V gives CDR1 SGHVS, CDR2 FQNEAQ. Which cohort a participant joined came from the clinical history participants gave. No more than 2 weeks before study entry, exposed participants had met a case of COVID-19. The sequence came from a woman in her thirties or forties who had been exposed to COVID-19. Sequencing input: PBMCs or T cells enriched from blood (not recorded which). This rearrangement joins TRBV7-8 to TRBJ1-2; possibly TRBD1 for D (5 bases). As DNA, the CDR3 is TGTGCCAGCAGCTTAGAACGTGGGGCGCTTGGTTATGGCTACACCTTC. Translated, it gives CASSLERGALGYGYTF.